What follows are 31 T cell receptor beta chains derived from one specimen sequenced in a study of a mutant IDH1 vaccine in newly diagnosed glioma. Assay: immunoSEQ multiplex PCR; the TCRdb copy retains only in-frame clones and omits some. The sample includes about 59,000 clones, around 90% seen only once; the top ten take approximately 2.4%. This sample's time point: baseline, week 1 (first vaccination visit). Treatment denoted: pre-vaccination baseline after standard-of-care therapy. The sample consisted of PBMCs, taken from a glioma patient treated with radiotherapy, temozolomide or both. Receptors originate from a man aged 50 to 59 with glioma.

The gene calls are TRBV27 and TRBJ2-6; D not resolved. The CDR3 extends over 15 amino acids. CDR1 is MNHEY, CDR2 SMNVEV, per germline (reference sequence). Trimming stripped 0 bases from V and 0 bases from J, with 3 bases between. CDR3 in amino acids: CASSLSLSGANVLTF. CDR3 in DNA: TGTGCCAGCAGTTTATCCCTCTCTGGGGCCAACGTCCTGACTTTC. Complete variable domain (other parts from reference TRBV27 and TRBJ2-6): EAQVTQNPRYLITVTGKKLTVTCSQNMNHEYMSWYRQDPGLGLRQIYYSMNVEVTDKGDVPEGYKVSRKEKRNFPLILESPSPNQTSLYFCASSLSLSGANVLTFGAGSRLTVL.

This clone has only one observation. This chain uses TRBV19 with TRBJ2-5; D tentatively fits TRBD1 or TRBD2 (5 bases each). V was clipped by 3 bases and J by 1 base, with 12 bases between them. The CDR3 totals 15 residues. Looked up from germline, CDR1 is LNHDA and CDR2 is SQIVND (reference sequence). The chain's CDR3 is CASSMGVAVQETQYF. The CDR3 coding sequence is TGTGCCAGTAGTATGGGGGTAGCAGTCCAAGAGACCCAGTACTTC.

CDR3 region: CASRRDRSSGNTIYF. In nucleotides, the CDR3 is TGTGCCAGTCGAAGAGACAGAAGCTCTGGAAACACCATATATTTT. The rearrangement joins TRBV19 to TRBJ1-3; D may be TRBD1 (5 bases). Germline V lookup: CDR1 LNHDA, CDR2 SQIVND (reference sequence). This CDR3 has 15 residues. The V end was cut by 8 bases, the J end by 0 bases, with 14 bases between.

The J gene is TRBJ1-1, the V gene TRBV7-9, with D maybe TRBD1 (5 bases). The CDR3 covers 15 residues. V was clipped by 4 bases and J by 2 bases, with 14 bases between them. From germline, CDR1 is SEHNR and CDR2 FQNEAQ (reference sequence). In DNA form, the CDR3 reads TGTGCCAGCAGCTCAAGGGGTGGACTCAACACTGAAGCTTTCTTT. Amino acid sequence: CASSSRGGLNTEAFF.

V gene TRBV19 combines with J gene TRBJ2-3; 8 bases match TRBD2. Losses at the gene ends were 3 bases for V and 0 bases for J; bases not matched to a gene: 2. The CDR3 runs 15 residues. Germline lookup yields CDR1 LNHDA and CDR2 SQIVND (reference sequence). The CDR3 coding sequence is TGTGCCAGTAGTATTACTAGCGGTAGCACAGATACGCAGTATTTT. Amino acids: CASSITSGSTDTQYF. Together with reference TRBV19 and TRBJ2-3, the CDR3 gives the full variable domain: DGGITQSPKYLFRKEGQNVTLSCEQNLNHDAMYWYRQDPGQGLRLIYYSQIVNDFQKGDIAEGYSVSREKKESFPLTVTSAQKNPTAFYLCASSITSGSTDTQYFGPGTRLTVL.

The chain links TRBV19 to TRBJ1-1; possible D gene TRBD1, 5 bases. The germline gives CDR1 LNHDA, CDR2 SQIVND (reference sequence). Trimming left V 2 bases short and J 5 bases short, with 18 bases between. The CDR3 covers 16 residues. The CDR3 bases are TGTGCCAGTAGTATACTGAGGGGCGGTCAGAGTACTGAAGCTTTCTTT. Its translation is CASSILRGGQSTEAFF.

The V and J genes are TRBV7-9 and TRBJ1-1; D ambiguous. Germline CDR1 SEHNR, CDR2 FQNEAQ (reference sequence). There are 11 residues in the CDR3. Trimming pared 8 bases from V and 8 bases from J, leaving 12 bases between. The CDR3: CASRLGGEAFF. CDR3 nucleotides: TGTGCCAGCCGGCTGGGCGGCGAAGCTTTCTTT.

The CDR3 spells CASSKDTGTNTEAFF. The CDR3 DNA is TGCGCCAGCAGCAAGGATACAGGGACGAACACTGAAGCTTTCTTT. The chain links TRBV5-1 to TRBJ1-1, with TRBD1 as a possible D gene (6 bases). The germline V and J ends were trimmed by 4 bases and 1 base, with 14 bases remaining between them. The germline gives CDR1 SGHRS, CDR2 YFSETQ. This CDR3 is built from 15 residues.

The chain has TRBV29-1 and TRBJ1-2, with a possible D match to TRBD1 (5 bases). This CDR3 has 11 amino acids. V was shortened by 8 bases and J by 1 base, with 8 bases between the two germline ends. Germline V gene data show CDR1 as SQVTM and CDR2 as ANQGSEA. The CDR3 bases are TGCAGCCTACAGGATAACTATGGCTACACCTTC. Protein product: CSLQDNYGYTF.

This rearrangement joins TRBV5-5 to TRBJ2-2; 12 positions agree with TRBD2. CDR3 length: 16 amino acids. V dropped 4 bases and J dropped 1; count of bases not matched to a gene: 2. Germline V gene lookup returns CDR1 SGHKS and CDR2 YYEKEE (reference sequence). CDR3 nucleotide sequence: TGTGCCAGCAGCATACTAGCGGGGGGGAACACCGGGGAGCTGTTTTTT. This sequence encodes CASSILAGGNTGELFF.

V usage is TRBV7-8 and J usage is TRBJ1-2; 7 positions agree with TRBD1. The CDR3 contains 12 residues. Unmatched junction bases numbered 5, after V lost 5 bases and J lost 8 bases. CDR1 and CDR2 (germline): SGHVS, FQNEAQ. The CDR3, as DNA: TGTGCCAGCAGCCCGGGACAGTCCGGCTACACCTTC. Its translation is CASSPGQSGYTF.

V and J are TRBV4-1 and TRBJ2-2; D is unresolved. The CDR3 runs 16 residues. The V end lost 4 bases, the J end lost 5 bases, and 17 bases lay between the germline ends. CDR1 is MGHRA and CDR2 is YSYEKL in the germline V gene. This chain's CDR3 is CASSPSVRDGTGELFF. The CDR3 nucleotides read TGCGCCAGCAGCCCCTCCGTAAGGGATGGAACCGGGGAGCTGTTTTTT.

CDR3 DNA: TGTGCCAGCAGAGACCCAGGAAACACCATATATTTT. This encodes CASRDPGNTIYF. The rearrangement uses TRBV2 and TRBJ1-3; D unresolved. The germline CDR1 and CDR2 sequences are SNHLY and FYNNEI. There are 12 residues in the CDR3. The V and J ends lost 6 bases and 4 bases respectively, with 7 bases between them.

The chain is built from TRBV30 and TRBJ2-2; 8 nucleotides align to TRBD1. Germline CDR1 GTSNPN, CDR2 SVGIG (reference sequence). This CDR3 spans 13 amino acids. V lost 5 bases to trimming and J lost 5 bases; unmatched junction nucleotides: 4. The CDR3 DNA follows: TGTGCCTGGGCTAGACAGGGGACCGGGGAGCTGTTTTTT. Its protein is CAWARQGTGELFF.

About this clone itself: One junction end does not reproduce the germline sequence, and a read error may be involved. CDR3 DNA: TGTGCTAGCAGCTTAGGTCACATGAGGGGTCTAGCCAAAAACATTCAGTACTTC. It yields the protein CASSLGHMRGLAKNIQYF. The J gene is TRBJ2-4, the V gene TRBV7-7; D is possibly TRBD1 or TRBD2 (5 bases each). CDR1 and CDR2 (germline): SSHAT, FNYEAQ (reference sequence). There are 18 residues in the CDR3.

The V and J genes are TRBV27 and TRBJ2-2; 8 positions agree with TRBD1. The J segment lost 4 bases and the V segment lost 2 bases, leaving 12 bases of the junction unmatched. Germline V CDR1 and CDR2: MNHEY, SMNVEV (reference sequence). This CDR3 comprises 18 residues. The CDR3 sequence: CASSLRSDRAISTGELFF. In DNA, the CDR3 is TGTGCCAGCAGTTTAAGGTCGGACAGGGCAATTAGCACCGGGGAGCTGTTTTTT.

The V call is TRBV4-1, the J call TRBJ2-7, with D perhaps matching TRBD2 (5 bases). Germline CDR1 and CDR2: MGHRA and YSYEKL. Deletions cut 0 bases from V and 6 bases from J, with 9 bases between. The CDR3 runs to 13 residues. The CDR3: CASSQEPAGEQYF. CDR3 coding DNA: TGCGCCAGCAGCCAAGAACCGGCGGGCGAGCAGTACTTC.

This chain connects TRBV5-8 to TRBJ2-7; D ambiguous. CDR1 SGHTS and CDR2 YDEGEE come from the germline V gene. The length of the CDR3 is 14 residues. Trimming removed 0 bases at V and 2 bases at J, with 9 bases between. This CDR3 reads CASSLVTVTYEQYF. CDR3 nucleotide sequence: TGTGCCAGCAGCTTGGTTACGGTGACCTACGAGCAGTACTTC.

The chain carries TRBV19 and TRBJ1-5, with D perhaps matching TRBD1 (6 bases). Per germline, CDR1 LNHDA and CDR2 SQIVND (reference sequence). Trimming removed 7 bases from V and 7 bases from J, with 20 bases in between. CDR3 length: 15 amino acids. The CDR3 protein is CASKPGHRGGQPQHF. In DNA form, the CDR3 reads TGTGCCAGTAAGCCGGGACACCGAGGAGGGCAGCCCCAGCATTTT.

The rearrangement links TRBV6-5 to TRBJ1-1, with D perhaps matching TRBD1 (6 bases). CDR1 is MNHEY and CDR2 is SVGAGI in the germline V gene. V was clipped by 0 bases and J by 4 bases, with 15 bases between them. CDR3 length equals 16 residues. The CDR3, as DNA: TGTGCCAGCAGTTACTCGATAGGCAGGGGAACCACTGAAGCTTTCTTT. Translation: CASSYSIGRGTTEAFF.

The chain links TRBV6-1 to TRBJ2-1; TRBD2 matches 7 bases. Germline-derived CDR1 and CDR2 are MNHNS and SASEGT. V was pared by 6 bases and J by 0 bases, with 5 bases of the junction left unmatched. This CDR3 contains 15 residues. The CDR3 nucleotides read TGTGCCAGCAGGGATGGCGGGAGCTCCTACAATGAGCAGTTCTTC. Translated: CASRDGGSSYNEQFF.

This clone was picked up a small number of times. The chain joins TRBV5-6 to TRBJ1-5, with D hard to call. The CDR3 runs to 16 residues. Germline-derived CDR1 and CDR2 are SGHDT and YYEEEE. The V and J ends lost 0 bases and 2 bases respectively, with 12 bases between them. The CDR3 sequence is CASSLGREWGNQPQHF. CDR3 bases: TGTGCCAGCAGCTTGGGTAGGGAATGGGGCAATCAGCCCCAGCATTTT.

This chain joins TRBV25-1 and TRBJ1-6, with D tentatively TRBD1 (5 bases). This CDR3 is built from 15 residues. Germline V CDR1 and CDR2: MGHDK, SYGVNS. Trimming stripped 5 bases from V and 7 bases from J, with 15 bases between. CDR3 sequence reads: CASSSTGTGNSPLHF. The CDR3 DNA follows: TGTGCCAGCAGTTCCACCGGGACGGGGAATTCACCCCTCCACTTT.

CDR3 DNA: TGTGCCAGCAGCCACGGGACGGGAAACACTGAAGCTTTCTTT. This gives the protein CASSHGTGNTEAFF. V usage is TRBV5-8 and J usage is TRBJ1-1; TRBD1 might be the D (5 bases). Trimming left V 4 bases short and J 2 bases short, with 12 bases between. Germline V gene data show CDR1 as SGHTS and CDR2 as YDEGEE. This CDR3 region has 14 residues.

The genes are TRBV27 and TRBJ2-1, with D maybe TRBD1 (5 bases). The CDR3 is made up of 13 amino acids. The V gene's germline CDR1 is MNHEY and CDR2 SMNVEV (reference sequence). The V and J ends lost 3 bases and 8 bases respectively, with 11 bases between them. CDR3 residues: CASSLGGADEQFF. The CDR3 DNA follows: TGTGCCAGCAGTTTGGGTGGGGCGGATGAGCAGTTCTTC.

This sequence joins TRBV28 and TRBJ2-6; D tentatively fits TRBD1 or TRBD2 (5 bases each). Trimming shortened V by 6 bases and J by 1 base, and 7 bases separated the two germline ends. CDR1 and CDR2 from the germline V gene are MDHEN and SYDVKM. The CDR3 has 14 residues. The CDR3 DNA sequence: TGTGCCAGCAGATGGGGGTCTGGGGCCAACGTCCTGACTTTC. Its translation: CASRWGSGANVLTF.

The chain joins TRBV20-1 to TRBJ2-7; 7 bases align to TRBD1. CDR1 DFQATT and CDR2 SNEGSKA come from the germline V gene (reference sequence). The CDR3 length is 11 residues. CDR3 sequence reads: CKIDRAYEQYF. The DNA for the CDR3 is TGCAAGATTGACAGGGCCTACGAGCAGTACTTC.

The CDR3 region is CASSISGSGRTEAFF. The CDR3 DNA reads TGTGCCAGTAGTATCTCGGGATCTGGAAGAACTGAAGCTTTCTTT. The rearrangement links TRBV19 to TRBJ1-1; D call uncertain. Between the trimmed V and J ends, which lost 3 bases and 5 bases, there was a span of 16 bases. The CDR3 is 15 residues long. Germline-derived CDR1 and CDR2 are LNHDA and SQIVND (reference sequence).

This clone has more than one count but fewer than ten. The rearrangement joins TRBV18 to TRBJ1-2; D may be TRBD1 (5 bases). The CDR3 consists of 15 residues. Germline lookup yields CDR1 KGHSH and CDR2 LQKENI. V was shortened by 6 bases and J by 0 bases, with 14 bases between the two germline ends. The chain's CDR3 is CASSPEGLANYGYTF. CDR3 in DNA: TGTGCCAGCTCTCCCGAGGGGTTGGCTAACTATGGCTACACCTTC.

CDR3 protein: CASRREGNYGYTF. CDR3 nucleotide sequence: TGCGCCAGCAGAAGGGAGGGCAACTATGGCTACACCTTC. The chain recombines TRBV5-1 with TRBJ1-2; D not resolved. Per the germline V gene, CDR1 is SGHRS and CDR2 is YFSETQ. Deletions cut 5 bases from V and 2 bases from J, with 10 bases between. The CDR3 length is 13 residues.

The CDR3 DNA reads TGTGCCAGCTCACCCAACCGGGACAGGGGAAGTCCCCAGCATTTT. Amino acids: CASSPNRDRGSPQHF. The chain carries TRBV18 and TRBJ1-5, with 10 positions matching TRBD1. Germline assignment: CDR1 KGHSH and CDR2 LQKENI. The V and J ends lost 3 bases and 10 bases, in that order; junction bases with no gene match: 9. There are 15 residues in the CDR3.